This T cell receptor beta chain was captured in a study of technical replicates of blood from a handful of donors. V lost 1 base to trimming and J lost 1 base, with 7 bases between them. The CDR3 length is 13 residues. Germline V gene sequence: CDR1 GTSNPN, CDR2 SVGIG (reference sequence). Sequenced by immunoSEQ multiplex PCR; TCRdb stores in-frame clones only, minus some. The sample yields about 98,000 clones, under 97% seen once. Sequencing input: T cells isolated from PBMCs. The receptor was derived from a human donor in good health. The chain combines TRBV30 with TRBJ2-5; D call uncertain. The CDR3 DNA follows: TGTGCCTGGAGTGCCCTACTCCAAGAGACCCAGTACTTC. Encoded protein: CAWSALLQETQYF.